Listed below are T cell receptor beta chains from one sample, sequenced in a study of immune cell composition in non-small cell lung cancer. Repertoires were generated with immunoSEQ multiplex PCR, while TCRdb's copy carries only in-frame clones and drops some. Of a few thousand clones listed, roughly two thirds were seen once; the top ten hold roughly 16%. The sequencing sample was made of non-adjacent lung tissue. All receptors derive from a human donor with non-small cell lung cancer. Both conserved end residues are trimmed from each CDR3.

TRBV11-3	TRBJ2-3	ASSGLGLAYTDTQY
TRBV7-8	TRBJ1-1	ASSFRGPNTEAF
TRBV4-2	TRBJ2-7	ASSQDWDTSYEQY
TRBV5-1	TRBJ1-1	ASSLGHGDFLNTEAF
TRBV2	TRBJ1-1	ASSYTGDTEAF
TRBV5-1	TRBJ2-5	ASSLGGGVETQY
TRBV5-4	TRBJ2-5	ATPTHRGETQY
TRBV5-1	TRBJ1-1	ASSSGQQEEEAF
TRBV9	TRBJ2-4	ASSVATMGIQY
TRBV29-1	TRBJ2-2	SVGNGGNTGELF
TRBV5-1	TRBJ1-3	ASSLEQAGNTIY
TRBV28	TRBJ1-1	ASNGGRLVNTEAF
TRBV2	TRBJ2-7	ASRTGQATYEQY
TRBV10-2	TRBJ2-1	ASRGGNNEQF
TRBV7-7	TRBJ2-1	ASSPQETSYNEQF
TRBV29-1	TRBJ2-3	STGTGTGPLDTQY
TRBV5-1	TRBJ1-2	ASSLAGNGYT
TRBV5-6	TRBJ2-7	ASSFLGHYEQY
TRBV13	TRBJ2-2	ASSSGQGITGELF
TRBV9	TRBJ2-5	ASSARTLASETQY
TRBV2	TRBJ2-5	ASTTGGGPEETQY
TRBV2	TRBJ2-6	ASTGSGANVLT
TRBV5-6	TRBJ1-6	ASSLESGLSPLH
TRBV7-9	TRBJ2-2	ASSLETGFAGELF
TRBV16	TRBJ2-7	ASSQSPGGPTYEQY
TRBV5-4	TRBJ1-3	ASSSGQGPFSGNTIY
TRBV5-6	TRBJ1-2	ASSSGTKGGYT
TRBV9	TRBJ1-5	ASSVGRGRQPQH
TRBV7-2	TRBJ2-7	ASSPPGGREQY
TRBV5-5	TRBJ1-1	ASSFLGGSTEAF
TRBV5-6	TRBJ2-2	ASSSLSTGELF
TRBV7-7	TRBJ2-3	ASSAGQGAISDTQY
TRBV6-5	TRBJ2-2	ASEDRSGVTGELF
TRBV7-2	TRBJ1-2	ASSPWGGGADGYT
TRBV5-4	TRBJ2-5	ASSLQGVAETQY
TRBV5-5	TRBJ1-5	ASSAGEGYRVDQPQH
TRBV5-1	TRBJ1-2	ASSLENRRYGYT
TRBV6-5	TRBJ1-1	ASSWDRAGTEAF
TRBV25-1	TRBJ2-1	ASSELTSGGVGEQF
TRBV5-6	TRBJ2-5	ASSSQDGIQETQY